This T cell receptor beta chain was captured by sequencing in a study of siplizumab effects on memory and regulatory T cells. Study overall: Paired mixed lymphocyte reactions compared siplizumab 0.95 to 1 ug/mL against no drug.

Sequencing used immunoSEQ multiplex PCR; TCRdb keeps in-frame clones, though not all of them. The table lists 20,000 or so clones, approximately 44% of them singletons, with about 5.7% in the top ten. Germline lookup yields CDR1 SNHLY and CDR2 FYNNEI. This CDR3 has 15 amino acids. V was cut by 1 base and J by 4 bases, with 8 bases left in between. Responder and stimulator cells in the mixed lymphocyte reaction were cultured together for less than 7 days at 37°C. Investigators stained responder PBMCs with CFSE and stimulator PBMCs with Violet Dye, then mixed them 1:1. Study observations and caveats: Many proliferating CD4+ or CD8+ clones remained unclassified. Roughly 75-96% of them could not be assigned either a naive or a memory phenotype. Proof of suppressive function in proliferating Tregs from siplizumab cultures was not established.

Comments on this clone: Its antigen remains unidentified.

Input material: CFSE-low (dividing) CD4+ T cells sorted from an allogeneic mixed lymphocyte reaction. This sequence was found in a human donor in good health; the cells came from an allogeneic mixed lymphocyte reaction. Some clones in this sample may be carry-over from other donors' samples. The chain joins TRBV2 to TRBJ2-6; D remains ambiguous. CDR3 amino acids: CASSEGILGANVLTF. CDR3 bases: TGTGCCAGCAGTGAAGGGATTCTGGGGGCCAACGTCCTGACTTTC. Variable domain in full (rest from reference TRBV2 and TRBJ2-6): EPEVTQTPSHQVTQMGQEVILRCVPISNHLYFYWYRQILGQKVEFLVSFYNNEISEKSEIFDDQFSVERPDGSNFTLKIRSTKLEDSAMYFCASSEGILGANVLTFGAGSRLTVL.